A selection of T cell receptor beta chains follows, all from one sample in a study of blood T cells in healthy people across ages. TCRdb redid the calling of the 5' RACE reads with MiXCR, one entry per CDR3 protein. The repertoire has about 400,000 distinct CDR3 sequences, 52% of them found once; the top ten carry under 65%. The sequencing sample was made of blood. These TCRs come from a man aged 60 to 75 in good health. The CDR3 runs from the conserved cysteine through the conserved F or W. D genes are given only for firm matches. For some rows the clone size is stated as once, few or many, or as a class when expanded; others skip it.

clone_size: .; j_call: TRBJ2-5; v_call: TRBV20-1; d_call: TRBD2; cdr3_nt: TGCAGTGCGGGACTAGCGAACGTGGGGAATGAGCAGTACTTC; cdr3_aa: CSAGLANVGNEQYF
clone_size: .; j_call: TRBJ2-5; v_call: TRBV7-2; d_call: .; cdr3_nt: TGTGCCAGCAGCCCAGCAGGGGGGAGGGAGACCCAGTACTTC; cdr3_aa: CASSPAGGRETQYF
clone_size: many; j_call: TRBJ2-1; v_call: TRBV12-3/TRBV12-4; d_call: .; cdr3_nt: TGTGCCAGCAGTTTAGCCCTAAACACGGGGGTCTCGCAGTTCTTC; cdr3_aa: CASSLALNTGVSQFF
clone_size: few; j_call: TRBJ2-1; v_call: TRBV20-1; d_call: TRBD2; cdr3_nt: TGCAGTGCCCCGGCACTAGCGGGAGAAGGCTCAAAACTAAATGAGCAGTTCTTC; cdr3_aa: CSAPALAGEGSKLNEQFF
clone_size: few; j_call: TRBJ1-2; v_call: TRBV20-1; d_call: .; cdr3_nt: TGCAGTGCTAGACCCTCCCGGGGAGCCAACTATGGCTACACCTTC; cdr3_aa: CSARPSRGANYGYTF
clone_size: .; j_call: TRBJ2-7; v_call: TRBV21-1; d_call: .; cdr3_nt: TGTGCCAGCAGCAAAGTAGTGAGGGTCAAGGGGGATGAGCAGTACTTC; cdr3_aa: CASSKVVRVKGDEQYF
clone_size: .; j_call: TRBJ2-1; v_call: TRBV2; d_call: TRBD2; cdr3_nt: TGTGCCAGCAAGGGACTAGCGGGGTTGGTCAATGAGCAGTTCTTC; cdr3_aa: CASKGLAGLVNEQFF
clone_size: many; j_call: TRBJ2-4; v_call: TRBV11-1; d_call: TRBD2; cdr3_nt: TGTGCCAGCAGCCCGACTAGCGGGAGAATTAAAAACATTCAGTACTTC; cdr3_aa: CASSPTSGRIKNIQYF
clone_size: .; j_call: TRBJ2-5; v_call: TRBV6-6; d_call: TRBD1; cdr3_nt: TGTGCCAGCAGTACCCGGACAGGGTTGGAGACCCAGTACTTC; cdr3_aa: CASSTRTGLETQYF
clone_size: .; j_call: TRBJ2-7; v_call: TRBV29-1; d_call: .; cdr3_nt: TGCAGCGTTGAAGATCCAACCCAATCCTACGAGCAGTACTTC; cdr3_aa: CSVEDPTQSYEQYF
clone_size: .; j_call: TRBJ2-5; v_call: TRBV7-2; d_call: TRBD2; cdr3_nt: TGTGCCAGCAGCTTCCGGGCAACTAGCGGGAGGGACAATGAGCAGTACTTC; cdr3_aa: CASSFRATSGRDNEQYF
clone_size: .; j_call: TRBJ2-7; v_call: TRBV27; d_call: TRBD1; cdr3_nt: TGTGCCAGCAGTTCTCCCGGACAGGCCGCCCACGAGCAGTACTTC; cdr3_aa: CASSSPGQAAHEQYF
clone_size: few; j_call: TRBJ1-4; v_call: TRBV7-2; d_call: .; cdr3_nt: TGTGCCAGCAGCCCCCAGGGCTTAGCGACTAATGAAAAACTGTTTTTT; cdr3_aa: CASSPQGLATNEKLFF
clone_size: .; j_call: TRBJ2-7; v_call: TRBV6-6; d_call: .; cdr3_nt: TGTGCCAGCTTCGCCGACAGCGTCTCCTACGAGCAGTACTTC; cdr3_aa: CASFADSVSYEQYF
clone_size: once; j_call: TRBJ2-2; v_call: TRBV29-1; d_call: .; cdr3_nt: TGCAGCGTTACTACTCCCGTAACGAACACCGGGGAGCTGTTTTTT; cdr3_aa: CSVTTPVTNTGELFF
clone_size: few; j_call: TRBJ2-6; v_call: TRBV27; d_call: .; cdr3_nt: TGTGCCAGCCTCCCCCCAGGGGCCAACGTCCTGACTTTC; cdr3_aa: CASLPPGANVLTF
clone_size: .; j_call: TRBJ1-1; v_call: TRBV19; d_call: .; cdr3_nt: TGTGCCAGCACCGTTGTCATGAACACTGAAGCTTTCTTT; cdr3_aa: CASTVVMNTEAFF
clone_size: few; j_call: TRBJ2-5; v_call: TRBV10-3; d_call: .; cdr3_nt: TGTGCCATCAGTGACGGAGACCAAGAGACCCAGTACTTC; cdr3_aa: CAISDGDQETQYF
clone_size: once; j_call: TRBJ1-5; v_call: TRBV12-3/TRBV12-4; d_call: .; cdr3_nt: TGTGCCAGCAGTTTAAGAGGGGTCGGACAGCCCCAGCATTTT; cdr3_aa: CASSLRGVGQPQHF
clone_size: .; j_call: TRBJ2-7; v_call: TRBV20-1; d_call: TRBD2; cdr3_nt: TGCAGTGCTAATGCGGGGGAATACGAGCAGTACTTC; cdr3_aa: CSANAGEYEQYF
clone_size: once; j_call: TRBJ1-5; v_call: TRBV3-1; d_call: .; cdr3_nt: TGTGCCAGCAGCCAAGAGAGAAATCAGCCCCAGCATTTT; cdr3_aa: CASSQERNQPQHF
clone_size: few; j_call: TRBJ2-7; v_call: TRBV11-2; d_call: .; cdr3_nt: TGTGCCAGCAGCCCGACCGGGACCGGTACCTACGAGCAGTACTTC; cdr3_aa: CASSPTGTGTYEQYF
clone_size: few; j_call: TRBJ2-1; v_call: TRBV6-2/TRBV6-3; d_call: TRBD2; cdr3_nt: TGTGCCAGCAGTTACTCGAACCGACTAGCGGGGTACAATGAGCAGTTCTTC; cdr3_aa: CASSYSNRLAGYNEQFF
clone_size: .; j_call: TRBJ2-5; v_call: TRBV4-2; d_call: .; cdr3_nt: TGTGCCAGCAGCCAAGATGGGAATAGCGGAGGCGGGGAGACCCAGTACTTC; cdr3_aa: CASSQDGNSGGGETQYF
clone_size: .; j_call: TRBJ1-6; v_call: TRBV7-2; d_call: .; cdr3_nt: TGTGCCAGCAGCGTAGAAGGAAATTCACCCCTCCACTTT; cdr3_aa: CASSVEGNSPLHF
clone_size: .; j_call: TRBJ1-6; v_call: TRBV20-1; d_call: TRBD1; cdr3_nt: TGCAGTGTAACACAGGGGGAGGCCCTCCACTTT; cdr3_aa: CSVTQGEALHF
clone_size: .; j_call: TRBJ1-4; v_call: TRBV7-9; d_call: .; cdr3_nt: TGTGCCAGCAGTCCCACTGGGGGACTCCCTAATGAAAAACTGTTTTTT; cdr3_aa: CASSPTGGLPNEKLFF
clone_size: .; j_call: TRBJ1-2; v_call: TRBV21-1; d_call: .; cdr3_nt: TGTGCCAGCAGCAAAGTACCCACCTTCAGCTATGGCTACACCTTC; cdr3_aa: CASSKVPTFSYGYTF